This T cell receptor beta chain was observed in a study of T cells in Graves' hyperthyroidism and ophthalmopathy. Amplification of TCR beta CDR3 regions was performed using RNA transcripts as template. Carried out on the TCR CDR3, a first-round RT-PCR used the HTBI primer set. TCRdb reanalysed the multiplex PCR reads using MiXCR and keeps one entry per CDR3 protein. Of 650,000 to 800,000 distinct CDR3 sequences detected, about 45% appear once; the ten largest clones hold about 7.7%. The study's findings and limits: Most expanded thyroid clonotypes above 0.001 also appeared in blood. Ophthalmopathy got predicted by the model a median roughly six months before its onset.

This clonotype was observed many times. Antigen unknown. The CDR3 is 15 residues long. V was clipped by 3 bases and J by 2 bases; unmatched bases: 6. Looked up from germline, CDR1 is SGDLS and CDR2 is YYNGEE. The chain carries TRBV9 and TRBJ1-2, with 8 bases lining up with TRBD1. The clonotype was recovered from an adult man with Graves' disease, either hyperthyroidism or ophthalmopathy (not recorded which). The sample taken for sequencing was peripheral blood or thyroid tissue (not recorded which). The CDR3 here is CASSGYRGNNYGYTF. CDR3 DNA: TGTGCCAGCAGCGGATACAGGGGGAACAACTATGGCTACACCTTC.